These 27 T cell receptor beta chains were sequenced from one sample in a study of blood T cell repertoires in COVID-19. Generated by immunoSEQ multiplex PCR, the TCRdb table keeps only in-frame clones and is missing some. Of around 50,000 clones listed, about nine tenths are singletons. Input material: peripheral blood. All receptors derive from a man aged 65-85 years with acute or convalescent COVID-19.

This chain connects TRBV7-9 to TRBJ1-5; 7 nucleotides align to TRBD1. Germline V gene sequence: CDR1 SEHNR, CDR2 FQNEAQ (reference sequence). The junction had 7 bases not matched to a gene; V was cut back by 6 bases and J by 8 bases. The length of the CDR3 is 13 residues. The CDR3 here is CASRSTTGEPQHF. The CDR3, as DNA: TGTGCCAGCAGATCGACCACAGGGGAGCCCCAGCATTTT.

The rearrangement uses TRBV7-6 and TRBJ1-3, with 7 bases identical to TRBD1. J was trimmed by 0 bases and V by 5 bases; bases with no gene match: 22. In germline, CDR1 is SGHVS, CDR2 FNYEAQ. CDR3 length: 21 amino acids. CDR3 sequence: CASSARDSLAPPRLSGNTIYF. Written as DNA, the CDR3 is TGTGCCAGCAGCGCAAGGGACAGTTTAGCCCCCCCCCGACTCTCTGGAAACACCATATATTTT.

J is TRBJ2-1 and V is TRBV28; D is possibly TRBD1 (6 bases). Trimming cost V 4 bases and J 7 bases, with 17 bases left between them. Looked up from germline, CDR1 is MDHEN and CDR2 is SYDVKM. The CDR3 has 15 amino acids. This chain's CDR3 is CASSSHPKDRNEQFF. The CDR3 DNA follows: TGTGCCAGCAGTTCACACCCAAAAGACAGGAATGAGCAGTTCTTC.

V and J are TRBV5-5 and TRBJ2-7; 9 bases agree with TRBD1. V lost 5 bases and J lost 2; bases outside the gene matches: 11. The CDR3 is 16 amino acids. Germline V lookup: CDR1 SGHKS, CDR2 YYEKEE (reference sequence). CDR3 residues: CASRKPGQGKTYEQYF. The DNA for the CDR3 is TGTGCCAGCAGGAAACCGGGACAGGGTAAAACCTACGAGCAGTACTTC.

The V gene is TRBV6-1, the J gene TRBJ2-3; TRBD2 agrees at 15 bases. V trimming: 2 bases; J trimming: 3 bases; junction bases outside the gene matches: 6. The CDR3 is made up of 18 amino acids. Germline V CDR1 and CDR2: MNHNS, SASEGT. The CDR3 sequence is CASSERGLAGGWTDTQYF. The CDR3 DNA reads as TGTGCCAGCAGTGAACGGGGACTAGCGGGGGGCTGGACAGATACGCAGTATTTT.

The V call is TRBV6-5, the J call TRBJ1-1, with TRBD1 matching 8 bases. V dropped 7 bases and J dropped 2; count of bases not matched to a gene: 9. The CDR3 loop spans 15 amino acids. The germline gives CDR1 MNHEY, CDR2 SVGAGI. DNA of the CDR3: TGTGCCAGCACCCGACGGACAGGGAAAAACACTGAAGCTTTCTTT. Its protein is CASTRRTGKNTEAFF.

The rearrangement joins TRBV6-5 to TRBJ2-7; 7 nucleotides match TRBD1. The germline V gene has CDR1 MNHEY and CDR2 SVGAGI. V was clipped by 4 bases and J by 3 bases; unmatched bases: 6. The length of the CDR3 is 14 residues. This CDR3 reads CASSLTGLRYEQYF. The CDR3 region has the DNA TGTGCCAGCAGTTTGACAGGGCTTCGCTACGAGCAGTACTTC.

The chain carries TRBV6-5 and TRBJ2-1; D is ambiguous. Germline-derived CDR1 and CDR2 are MNHEY and SVGAGI. This CDR3 is built from 13 residues. The germline V and J ends were trimmed by 2 bases and 10 bases, with 12 bases remaining between them. CDR3 region: CASSYGEVTEQFF. CDR3 DNA sequence: TGTGCCAGCAGTTACGGAGAGGTAACGGAGCAGTTCTTC.

The chain combines TRBV15 with TRBJ1-1; the D gene is possibly TRBD1 (6 bases). Deletions cut 2 bases from V and 0 bases from J, with 16 bases between. The CDR3 is made up of 17 amino acids. The V gene's germline CDR1 is LNHNV and CDR2 YYDKDF (reference sequence). The CDR3 sequence: CATSRIEPYRVNTEAFF. CDR3 DNA: TGTGCCACCAGCAGAATCGAACCGTACAGGGTGAACACTGAAGCTTTCTTT.

The genes are TRBV7-8 and TRBJ2-7, with D perhaps TRBD2 (6 bases). The CDR3 is made up of 13 amino acids. Trimming shortened V by 1 base and J by 7 bases, and 11 bases separated the two germline ends. CDR1 and CDR2 from the germline V gene are SGHVS and FQNEAQ. The CDR3 sequence: CASSLGGTAEQYF. DNA of the CDR3: TGTGCCAGCAGCTTAGGCGGGACGGCTGAGCAGTACTTC.

The J gene is TRBJ1-4, the V gene TRBV5-1; no definite D call. CDR3 length: 15 residues. V gave up 4 bases and J gave up 4 bases, with 14 bases separating them. Germline CDR1 is SGHRS and CDR2 is YFSETQ. The CDR3 reads CASSPRSRSNEKLFF. The CDR3 nucleotides are TGCGCCAGCAGCCCCCGGAGTCGGAGTAATGAAAAACTGTTTTTT.

The rearrangement uses TRBV7-9 and TRBJ2-1, with 9 bases matching TRBD2. Germline-derived CDR1 and CDR2 are SEHNR and FQNEAQ (reference sequence). Unmatched junction bases numbered 11, after V lost 5 bases and J lost 9 bases. The CDR3 covers 15 residues. CDR3 DNA sequence: TGTGCCAGCAGCGCGCCGGGGACTAGCAGGGGTGAGCAGTTCTTC. The encoded protein is CASSAPGTSRGEQFF.

V gene TRBV9 combines with J gene TRBJ2-1; D gene ambiguous. V was clipped by 0 bases and J by 0 bases, with 10 bases between them. Germline loops: CDR1 SGDLS, CDR2 YYNGEE. The CDR3 extends over 16 amino acids. The CDR3 sequence is CASSVGTPSSYNEQFF. CDR3 in DNA: TGTGCCAGCAGCGTAGGAACACCCAGCTCCTACAATGAGCAGTTCTTC.

This clone was observed once. J is TRBJ2-6 and V is TRBV28; 8 nucleotides align to TRBD1. The germline gives CDR1 MDHEN, CDR2 SYDVKM. Germline trimming cut 4 bases from V and 3 bases from J; bases unmatched to any gene: 5. This CDR3 comprises 16 residues. CDR3 sequence (DNA): TGTGCCAGCAGTTCCCCAGGGGGCGATGGGGCCAACGTCCTGACTTTC. This codes for CASSSPGGDGANVLTF. Filled out from reference TRBV28 and TRBJ2-6, the complete variable domain reads DVKVTQSSRYLVKRTGEKVFLECVQDMDHENMFWYRQDPGLGLRLIYFSYDVKMKEKGDIPEGYSVSREKKERFSLILESASTNQTSMYLCASSSPGGDGANVLTFGAGSRLTVL.

V is TRBV7-2 and J is TRBJ2-7, with 7 bases fitting TRBD1. From germline, CDR1 is SGHTA and CDR2 FQGNSA. V shed 4 bases and J 3 bases; nucleotides not matched to a gene: 9. There are 15 residues in the CDR3. CDR3 region: CASSSTDRAGYEQYF. The DNA for the CDR3 is TGTGCCAGCAGCTCGACCGACAGGGCGGGCTACGAGCAGTACTTC.

J is TRBJ1-4 and V is TRBV9, with D possibly TRBD1 on 6 matching bases. The V end lost 0 bases, the J end lost 0 bases, and 6 bases lay between the germline ends. The CDR3 extends over 15 amino acids. Germline V gene lookup returns CDR1 SGDLS and CDR2 YYNGEE. The CDR3 spells CASSVGQATNEKLFF. The CDR3 nucleotides read TGTGCCAGCAGCGTAGGACAGGCAACTAATGAAAAACTGTTTTTT.

The V call is TRBV11-2, the J call TRBJ2-3, with D tentatively TRBD1 (6 bases). Germline loops: CDR1 SGHAT, CDR2 FQNNGV. There are 15 residues in the CDR3. The V gene lost 5 bases and the J gene lost 0 bases, with 12 bases spanning the gap. The CDR3 protein is CASSTWTVSTDTQYF. CDR3 nucleotide sequence: TGTGCCAGCAGCACGTGGACAGTTAGCACAGATACGCAGTATTTT.

J is TRBJ1-5 and V is TRBV7-9, with 12 bases fitting TRBD1. V lost 5 bases, J lost 7 bases, and 18 bases stayed unmatched. The CDR3 is 19 amino acids. The germline CDR1 and CDR2 sequences are SEHNR and FQNEAQ (reference sequence). The CDR3 DNA reads TGTGCCAGCAGCCCAAACCCTGGGACAGGGGGCCGAAAGGAGCAGCCCCAGCATTTT. This gives the protein CASSPNPGTGGRKEQPQHF.

This chain connects TRBV15 to TRBJ2-4, with D possibly TRBD1 on 5 matching bases. Trimming pared 6 bases from V and 5 bases from J, leaving 8 bases between. Germline V gives CDR1 LNHNV, CDR2 YYDKDF (reference sequence). This CDR3 comprises 12 residues. CDR3 sequence (DNA): TGTGCCACCAGGGGGCTTGAAAACATTCAGTACTTC. It specifies CATRGLENIQYF.

This clone was seen a handful of times. The rearrangement uses TRBV27 and TRBJ2-7; 9 bases fit TRBD1. The germline V gene encodes CDR1 MNHEY and CDR2 SMNVEV (reference sequence). After removal of 4 bases from V and 6 bases from J, the junction contained 7 bases not matched to a gene. This CDR3 region has 14 residues. Here the CDR3 reads CASSWGQGLAEQYF. The CDR3 DNA reads TGTGCCAGCAGTTGGGGACAGGGCCTGGCCGAGCAGTACTTC.

The chain has TRBV6-1 and TRBJ1-4, with D tentatively TRBD1 (6 bases). The CDR3 loop spans 15 amino acids. V was shortened by 1 base and J by 7 bases, with 13 bases between the two germline ends. Germline CDR1 reads MNHNS; CDR2 reads SASEGT. As DNA, the CDR3 is TGTGCCAGCAGTGAAGTTGGGGGCACGGTTGAAAAACTGTTTTTT. The encoded protein is CASSEVGGTVEKLFF.

This clone came up once. The chain recombines TRBV5-1 with TRBJ2-5; 9 nucleotides line up with TRBD2. The V segment lost 6 bases and the J segment 4 bases; nucleotides outside the gene matches: 10. The CDR3 is made up of 15 amino acids. Germline assignment: CDR1 SGHRS and CDR2 YFSETQ. CDR3 DNA sequence: TGCGCCAGCAAGCCTAGCGGGGCAAGTGGAGAGACCCAGTACTTC. It is translated as CASKPSGASGETQYF.

This rearrangement joins TRBV2 to TRBJ1-2; tentative D call: TRBD1 (5 bases). Germline lookup yields CDR1 SNHLY and CDR2 FYNNEI. Trimming left V 8 bases short and J 2 bases short, with 12 bases between. CDR3 length: 13 residues. This CDR3 is CASYPQGNYGYTF. Here the CDR3 DNA reads TGTGCCAGCTACCCCCAGGGCAACTATGGCTACACCTTC.

V is TRBV11-2 and J is TRBJ2-4; 7 bases are shared with TRBD1. J lost 4 bases, V lost 4 bases, and 7 bases had no gene match. Germline CDR1 SGHAT, CDR2 FQNNGV. The CDR3 length is 15 residues. This CDR3 reads CASSSIRGQKNIQYF. The CDR3 bases are TGTGCCAGCAGCTCCATCAGGGGACAGAAAAACATTCAGTACTTC.

The V call is TRBV6-5, the J call TRBJ2-7; 8 bases match TRBD2. The CDR3 consists of 15 residues. V gave up 5 bases and J gave up 3 bases; unmatched junction bases: 9. The germline V gene has CDR1 MNHEY and CDR2 SVGAGI. The CDR3 DNA follows: TGTGCCAGCAGTAAGAGCTGGCGGGGGGTCTACGAGCAGTACTTC. This gives the protein CASSKSWRGVYEQYF.

V usage is TRBV27 and J usage is TRBJ2-7; maybe TRBD1 (7 bases). CDR1 MNHEY and CDR2 SMNVEV come from the germline V gene (reference sequence). The length of the CDR3 is 15 residues. Trimming removed 6 bases at V and 4 bases at J, with 19 bases between. The CDR3: CASSKTGMEGYEQYF. In DNA, the CDR3 is TGTGCCAGCAGCAAGACAGGGATGGAGGGATACGAGCAGTACTTC.

This chain's CDR3 is CASSYDGDRGLYEQYF. The CDR3 coding sequence is TGTGCCAGCAGTTACGACGGGGACAGGGGGCTTTACGAGCAGTACTTC. The J gene is TRBJ2-7, the V gene TRBV3-1 (or the pseudogene TRBV3-2), with 12 positions matching TRBD1. The J segment lost 4 bases and the V segment lost 6 bases, leaving 10 bases of the junction unmatched. The CDR3 is 16 amino acids. The germline V gene has CDR1 LGHDT and CDR2 YNNKEL (reference sequence).